This T cell receptor (beta chain) was recovered during a study of blood T cell repertoires in COVID-19. The J segment lost 8 bases and the V segment lost 2 bases, leaving 5 bases of the junction unmatched. The CDR3 loop spans 13 amino acids. Sequencing used immunoSEQ multiplex PCR; TCRdb keeps in-frame clones, though not all of them. The sample lists some 110,000 clones, roughly 84% occurring once. The clonotype originates from a woman in her seventies with acute or convalescent COVID-19. The specimen sequenced was peripheral blood. This rearrangement joins TRBV12-3 or TRBV12-4 to TRBJ1-2; 7 bases align to TRBD1. The CDR3 loop is CASSLQGDKGYTF. The DNA of the CDR3 is TGTGCCAGCAGTTTACAGGGGGATAAGGGCTACACCTTC.